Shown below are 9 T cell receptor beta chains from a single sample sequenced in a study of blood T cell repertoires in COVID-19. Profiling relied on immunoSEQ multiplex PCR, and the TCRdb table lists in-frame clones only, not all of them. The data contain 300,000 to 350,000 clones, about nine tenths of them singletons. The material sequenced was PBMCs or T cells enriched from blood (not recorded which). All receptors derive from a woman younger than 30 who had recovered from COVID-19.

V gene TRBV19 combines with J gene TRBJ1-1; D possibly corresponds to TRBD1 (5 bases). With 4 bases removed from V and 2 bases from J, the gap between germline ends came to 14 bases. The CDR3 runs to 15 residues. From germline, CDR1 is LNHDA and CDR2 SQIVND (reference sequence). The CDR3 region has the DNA TGTGCCAGTAGTAACCCTCGCGGGGACAACACTGAAGCTTTCTTT. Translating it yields CASSNPRGDNTEAFF.

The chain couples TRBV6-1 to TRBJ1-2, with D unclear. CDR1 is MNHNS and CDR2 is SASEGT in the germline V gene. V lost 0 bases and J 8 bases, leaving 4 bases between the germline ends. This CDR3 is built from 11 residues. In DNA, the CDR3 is TGTGCCAGCAGTGAAGCGCGGGGCTACACCTTC. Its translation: CASSEARGYTF.

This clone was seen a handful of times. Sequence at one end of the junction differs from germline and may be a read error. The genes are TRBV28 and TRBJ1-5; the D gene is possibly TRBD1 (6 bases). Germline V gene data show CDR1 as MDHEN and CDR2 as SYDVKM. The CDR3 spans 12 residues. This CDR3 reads CASSSSVTGLNF. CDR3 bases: TGTGCCAGCAGTTCCTCTGTGACAGGATTGAATTTT.

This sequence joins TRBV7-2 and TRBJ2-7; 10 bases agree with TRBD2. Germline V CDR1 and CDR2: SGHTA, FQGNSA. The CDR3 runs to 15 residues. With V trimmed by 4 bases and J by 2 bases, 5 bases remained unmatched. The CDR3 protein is CASSSLAGFAYEQYF. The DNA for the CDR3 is TGTGCCAGCAGCTCACTAGCGGGGTTTGCCTACGAGCAGTACTTC. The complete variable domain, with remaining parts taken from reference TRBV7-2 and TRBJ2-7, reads GAGVSQSPSNKVTEKGKDVELRCDPISGHTALYWYRQSLGQGLEFLIYFQGNSAPDKSGLPSDRFSAERTGGSVSTLTIQRTQQEDSAVYLCASSSLAGFAYEQYFGPGTRLTVT.

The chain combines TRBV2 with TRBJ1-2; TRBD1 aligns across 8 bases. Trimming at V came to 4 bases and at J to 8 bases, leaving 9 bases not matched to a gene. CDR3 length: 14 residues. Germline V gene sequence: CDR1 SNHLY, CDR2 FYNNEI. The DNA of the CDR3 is TGTGCCAGCAGTGGGGACAGGTGGATGCGGGGCTACACCTTC. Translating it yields CASSGDRWMRGYTF. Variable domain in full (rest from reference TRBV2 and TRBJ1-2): EPEVTQTPSHQVTQMGQEVILRCVPISNHLYFYWYRQILGQKVEFLVSFYNNEISEKSEIFDDQFSVERPDGSNFTLKIRSTKLEDSAMYFCASSGDRWMRGYTFGSGTRLTVV.

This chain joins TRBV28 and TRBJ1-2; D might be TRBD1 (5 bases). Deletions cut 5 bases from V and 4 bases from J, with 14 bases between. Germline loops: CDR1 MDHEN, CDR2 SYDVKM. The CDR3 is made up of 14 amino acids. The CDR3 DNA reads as TGTGCCAGCAGTCCGCGGGACGGCCCCTATGGCTACACCTTC. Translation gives CASSPRDGPYGYTF.

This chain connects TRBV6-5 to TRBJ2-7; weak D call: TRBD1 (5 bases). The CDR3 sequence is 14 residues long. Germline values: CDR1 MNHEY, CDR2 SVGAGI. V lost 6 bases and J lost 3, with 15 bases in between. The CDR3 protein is CASRLSRANYEQYF. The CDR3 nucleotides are TGTGCCAGCAGGTTAAGCAGGGCCAACTACGAGCAGTACTTC.

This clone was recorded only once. The CDR3 DNA follows: TGTGCCAGCAGCTTCGACAGTGCTAGGGGCTACACCTTC. Translation: CASSFDSARGYTF. The chain is built from TRBV7-9 and TRBJ1-2; tentatively, D is TRBD1 (5 bases). The CDR3 sequence is 13 residues long. V was shortened by 3 bases and J by 8 bases, with 13 bases between the two germline ends. The germline gives CDR1 SEHNR, CDR2 FQNEAQ (reference sequence). Looking up the rest from reference TRBV7-9 and TRBJ1-2 gives the full variable domain: DTGVSQNPRHKITKRGQNVTFRCDPISEHNRLYWYRQTLGQGPEFLTYFQNEAQLEKSRLLSDRFSAERPKGSFSTLEIQRTEQGDSAMYLCASSFDSARGYTFGSGTRLTVV.

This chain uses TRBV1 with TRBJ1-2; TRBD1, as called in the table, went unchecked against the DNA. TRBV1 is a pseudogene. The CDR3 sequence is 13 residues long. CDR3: CTSSPRYDYGYTF. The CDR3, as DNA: TGCACCAGCAGCCCCAGATACGATTATGGCTACACCTTC.